Below, 8 T cell receptor beta chains from the same sample are listed, as sequenced in a study of T cell repertoires in cytomegalovirus infection (dated by TCRdb to between 2018 and 2020). For sequencing, an Illumina HiSeq 1500 was employed. Through fastp at Q25 and MiXCR, TCRdb rebuilt clones from the public reads, retaining in-frame beta chains. When rows share a CDR3 protein, they turn into one entry using the most common DNA and genes. The sample contains roughly 640,000 distinct CDR3 sequences, less than 25% of them found a single time. The ten largest make up roughly 8% of the sample. The specimen sequenced was CD8+ T cells from PBMCs. The source is a human donor in good health (CMV status not recorded). Some clones in this sample may be carry-over from other donors' samples.

This clonotype was picked up a small number of times. The rearrangement uses TRBV5-4 and TRBJ2-7, with D perhaps matching TRBD1 (6 bases). Germline CDR1 is SGHNT and CDR2 is YYREEE (reference sequence). CDR3 size: 15 residues. The V end lost 0 bases, the J end lost 1 base, and 11 bases lay between the germline ends. As DNA, the CDR3 is TGTGCCAGCAGCTTGGATGGGGGCCGTTCCTACGAGCAGTACGTC. It is translated as CASSLDGGRSYEQYV.

In its sample, this clonotype was seen a few times. V usage is TRBV6-1 and J usage is TRBJ2-1; a possible D gene is TRBD2 (7 bases). Between the trimmed V and J ends, which lost 1 base and 12 bases, there was a span of 22 bases. Germline assignment: CDR1 MNHNS and CDR2 SASEGT. CDR3 size: 16 residues. The CDR3 loop reads CASSEVVGGPMVGQFF. In DNA, the CDR3 is TGTGCCAGCAGTGAAGTGGTGGGGGGGCCGATGGTAGGGCAGTTCTTC.

V gene TRBV2 combines with J gene TRBJ2-7, with D tentatively TRBD1 (7 bases). V dropped 11 bases and J dropped 6 bases, with 17 bases sitting between them. CDR1 and CDR2 from the germline V gene are SNHLY and FYNNEI. This CDR3 has 12 amino acids. DNA of the CDR3: TGTGCCTCTTCAGGGGGGAGATCCGAGCAGTACGTC. The encoded protein is CASSGGRSEQYV.

V is TRBV28 and J is TRBJ1-2, with 7 bases aligning to TRBD1. CDR3 length: 16 amino acids. Germline-derived CDR1 and CDR2 are MDHEN and SYDVKM. Trimming cost V 5 bases and J 5 bases; bases outside gene matches: 14. The DNA of the CDR3 is TGTGCCAGCAGTCGAGGGGCTCGACAGGGAACGTATGGCTACACCTTC. This sequence encodes CASSRGARQGTYGYTF.

The table lists this clonotype with many counts. Here the CDR3 DNA reads TGTGCCAGCAGCCCCCCCGAGGAGAGCTCCTATAATTCACCCCTCCACTTT. Protein sequence: CASSPPEESSYNSPLHF. The rearrangement uses TRBV7-2 and TRBJ1-6; D is unresolved. Between the trimmed V and J ends, which lost 5 bases and 0 bases, there was a span of 14 bases. CDR3 size: 17 residues. The germline CDR1 and CDR2 sequences are SGHTA and FQGNSA.

The gene calls are TRBV29-1 and TRBJ2-2; D ambiguous. Germline lookup yields CDR1 SQVTM and CDR2 ANQGSEA. V shed 4 bases and J shed 5 bases, with 8 bases lying between them. This CDR3 has 12 amino acids. CDR3 region: CSVVQRTGELFF. The CDR3 DNA sequence: TGCAGCGTTGTGCAGAGAACCGGGGAGCTGTTTTTT.

The table lists this clonotype with many counts. The chain carries TRBV7-8 and TRBJ2-3, with TRBD2 matching over 8 bases. The CDR3 is 16 residues long. With 5 bases clipped from V and 6 bases from J, the junction kept 13 bases outside the gene matches. Per germline, CDR1 SGHVS and CDR2 FQNEAQ. CDR3 loop: CASSPISAGGRDTQYF. Here the CDR3 DNA reads TGTGCCAGCAGCCCCATTTCGGCGGGGGGCCGGGATACGCAGTATTTT.

The V gene is TRBV7-9, the J gene TRBJ2-1, with 8 bases identical to TRBD2. Germline V CDR1 and CDR2: SEHNR, FQNEAQ (reference sequence). V dropped 4 bases and J dropped 8; count of bases not matched to a gene: 7. The CDR3 extends over 14 amino acids. CDR3 nucleotide sequence: TGTGCCAGCAGCTCAAGACTAGCGAGTTATGAGCAGTTCTTC. Its protein product is CASSSRLASYEQFF.